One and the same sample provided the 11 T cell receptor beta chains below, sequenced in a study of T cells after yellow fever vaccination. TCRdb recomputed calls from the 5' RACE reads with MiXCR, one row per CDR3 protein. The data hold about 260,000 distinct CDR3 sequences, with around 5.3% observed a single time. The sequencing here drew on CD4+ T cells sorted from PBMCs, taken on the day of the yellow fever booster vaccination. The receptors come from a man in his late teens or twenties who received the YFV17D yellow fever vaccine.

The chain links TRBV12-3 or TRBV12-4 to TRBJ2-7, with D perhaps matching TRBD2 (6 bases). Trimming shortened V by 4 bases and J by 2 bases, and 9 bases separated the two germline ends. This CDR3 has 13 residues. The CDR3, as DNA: TGTGCCAGCAGTTGGGGGGAGCCCTACGAGCAGTACTTC. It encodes CASSWGEPYEQYF.

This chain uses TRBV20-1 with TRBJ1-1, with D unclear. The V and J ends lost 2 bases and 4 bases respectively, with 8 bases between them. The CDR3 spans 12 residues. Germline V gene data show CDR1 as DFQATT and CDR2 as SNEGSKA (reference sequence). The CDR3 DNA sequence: TGCAGTGCTAGACGGCGGGGCACTGAAGCTTTCTTT. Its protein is CSARRRGTEAFF.

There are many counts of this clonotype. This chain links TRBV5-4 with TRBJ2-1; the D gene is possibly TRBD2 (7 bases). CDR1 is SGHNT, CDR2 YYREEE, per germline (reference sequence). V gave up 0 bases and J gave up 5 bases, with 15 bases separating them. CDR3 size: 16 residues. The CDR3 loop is CASSLALSGGHNEQFF. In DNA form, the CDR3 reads TGTGCCAGCAGCTTGGCCCTGTCGGGGGGCCACAATGAGCAGTTCTTC.

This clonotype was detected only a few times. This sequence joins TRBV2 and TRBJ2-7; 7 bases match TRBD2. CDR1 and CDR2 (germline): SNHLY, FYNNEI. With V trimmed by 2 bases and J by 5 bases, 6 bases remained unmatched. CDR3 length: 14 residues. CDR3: CASSEQGGGDEQYF. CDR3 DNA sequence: TGTGCCAGCAGTGAACAGGGTGGGGGGGACGAGCAGTACTTC.

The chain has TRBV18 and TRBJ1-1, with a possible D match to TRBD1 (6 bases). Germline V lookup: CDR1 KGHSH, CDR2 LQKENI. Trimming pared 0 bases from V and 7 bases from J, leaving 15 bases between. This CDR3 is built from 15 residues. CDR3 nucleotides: TGTGCCAGCTCACCACCGGCCCAGGGGACGATTGAAGCTTTCTTT. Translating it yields CASSPPAQGTIEAFF.

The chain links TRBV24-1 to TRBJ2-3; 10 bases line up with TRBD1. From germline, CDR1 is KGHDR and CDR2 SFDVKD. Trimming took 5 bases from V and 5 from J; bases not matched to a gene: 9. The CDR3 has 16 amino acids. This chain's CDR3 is CATSAWGTGAGDTQYF. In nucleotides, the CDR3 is TGTGCCACCAGTGCATGGGGGACAGGGGCAGGAGATACGCAGTATTTT.

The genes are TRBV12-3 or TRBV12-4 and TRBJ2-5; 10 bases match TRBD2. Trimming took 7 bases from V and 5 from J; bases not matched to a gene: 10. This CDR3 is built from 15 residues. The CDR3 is CASTAGGPGLETQYF. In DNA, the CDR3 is TGTGCCAGCACAGCGGGGGGGCCTGGGTTGGAGACCCAGTACTTC.

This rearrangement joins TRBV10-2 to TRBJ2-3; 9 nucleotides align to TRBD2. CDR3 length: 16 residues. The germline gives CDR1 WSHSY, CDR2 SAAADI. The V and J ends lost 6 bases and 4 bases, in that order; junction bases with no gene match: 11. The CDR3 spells CASSRTSGLHPDTQYF. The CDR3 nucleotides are TGCGCCAGCAGCCGTACTAGCGGGTTGCACCCAGATACGCAGTATTTT.

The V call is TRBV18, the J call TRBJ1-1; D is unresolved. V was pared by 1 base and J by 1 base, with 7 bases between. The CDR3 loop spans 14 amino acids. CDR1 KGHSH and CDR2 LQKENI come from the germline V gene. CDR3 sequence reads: CASSPQPQNTEAFF. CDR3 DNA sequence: TGTGCCAGCTCACCACAGCCCCAGAACACTGAAGCTTTCTTT.

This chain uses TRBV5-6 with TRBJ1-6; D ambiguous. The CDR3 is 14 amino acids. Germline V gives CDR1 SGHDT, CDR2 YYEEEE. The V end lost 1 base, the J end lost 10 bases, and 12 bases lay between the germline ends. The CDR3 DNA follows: TGTGCCAGCAGCTTGCCGGGCGGAAACTCACCCCTCCACTTT. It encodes CASSLPGGNSPLHF.

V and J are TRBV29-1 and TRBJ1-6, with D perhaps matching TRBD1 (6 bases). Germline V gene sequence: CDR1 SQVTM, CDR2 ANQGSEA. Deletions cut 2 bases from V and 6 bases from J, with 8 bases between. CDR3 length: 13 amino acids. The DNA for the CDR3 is TGCAGCGTTGAATTGGACAGTAATTCACCCCTCCACTTT. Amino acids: CSVELDSNSPLHF.